The rows below give T cell receptor beta chains drawn from one sample of a study of CD8+CD57+ T cells in acquired aplastic anemia. From the reads, TCRdb called clonotypes with MiXCR, one entry per CDR3 protein. The sample comprises approximately 120,000 distinct CDR3 sequences, less than 50% of which are singletons, and approximately 2.6% rests with the top ten. Sequencing was done on a sample of sorted CD4+, CD8+, or CD8+CD57+ T cells (not recorded which) from PBMCs. The origin of the receptors is a human donor with aplastic anemia. Each CDR3 is given with its conserved first and last residue. Clone size is shown for a subset of rows, as once, few, many or a class of expanded clone.

v_gene	abundance	j_gene	CDR3aa
TRBV20-1	many	TRBJ1-2	CSARDPLMTGGYGYTF
TRBV27	NA	TRBJ1-2	CASSLRSWAALEGYTF
TRBV11-2	many	TRBJ1-6	CASSLVGPRGYNSPLHF
TRBV7-2	NA	TRBJ2-7	CASSLTGVGVYEQYF
TRBV6-5	few	TRBJ2-1	CASSYSRGGWNEQFF
TRBV10-1	NA	TRBJ1-1	CASSESGRYTEAFF
TRBV4-2	NA	TRBJ1-6	CASSQDRGLTNSPLHF
TRBV10-2	NA	TRBJ2-5	CASSDGLAGGRETQYF
TRBV25-1	many	TRBJ2-2	CASSESNLGTGELFF
TRBV2	many	TRBJ2-3	CASSDRTSGARTDTQYF
TRBV5-1	NA	TRBJ2-7	CASSQLQGSEQYF
TRBV28	few	TRBJ2-3	CASSNRRGTGADTQYF
TRBV7-9	many	TRBJ1-1	CASSLEGQNTEAFF
TRBV7-9	many	TRBJ2-1	CASSLVSVLVSYEQFF
TRBV9	many	TRBJ1-2	CASSVEGSSYGYTF
TRBV20-1	NA	TRBJ1-5	CSAREEGRQPQHF
TRBV5-1	NA	TRBJ2-5	CAGSLEGWQQETQYF
TRBV5-4	NA	TRBJ1-2	CASQTRDSYYGYTF
TRBV13	many	TRBJ1-2	CASSLNRGDGYTF
TRBV7-3	many	TRBJ2-3	CASSFRGGYGDTQYF
TRBV9	many	TRBJ2-2	CASSVRSNTGELFF
TRBV3-1	many	TRBJ2-3	CASSPTGVDTQYF
TRBV20-1	many	TRBJ1-1	CSARRAVNTEAFF
TRBV19	NA	TRBJ1-2	CASSISRDYGHTF
TRBV7-6	few	TRBJ2-7	CASSAPGTSGGAFGGEQYF
TRBV6-1	many	TRBJ1-2	CASSQNGGYTF
TRBV7-2	once	TRBJ2-7	CASSSQGSLVEQYF
TRBV6-2/TRBV6-3	many	TRBJ1-6	CASSYPGNSPLHF
TRBV19	many	TRBJ2-1	CASSTARGSGYEQFF
TRBV7-8	many	TRBJ2-1	CASSFGGPSYNEQFF
TRBV19	once	TRBJ1-5	CASSVWDRDQPQHF
TRBV7-9	NA	TRBJ1-1	CASSYASSPKAFF
TRBV20-1	many	TRBJ1-1	CSAATGALNTEAFF
TRBV29-1	once	TRBJ2-4	CSVAEGILTKNIQYF
TRBV2	NA	TRBJ2-5	CASSGPGTGQETQYF
TRBV14	NA	TRBJ2-7	CASRGQTGGHEQYF
TRBV29-1	many	TRBJ2-3	CSVEGTGGSTDTQYF
TRBV19	NA	TRBJ1-2	CASQGDVYGYTF
TRBV5-1	many	TRBJ2-6	CASSLGTELSGANVLTF
TRBV7-9	many	TRBJ1-2	CASSSSEIPGYTF
TRBV5-4	many	TRBJ2-3	CASSLEGTDTQYF
TRBV6-1	many	TRBJ1-1	CASSEARGGLNTEAFF
TRBV20-1	many	TRBJ1-4	CSLWGLNEKLFF